The T cell receptor (beta chain) described here comes from a study of T-cell memory formation after mild COVID-19. Study-level information: TCR clusters were mostly confined to one donor each.

This clonotype was seen ten or more times. Antigen unknown. TCRdb reprocessed the 5' RACE reads with MiXCR, giving one entry per CDR3 protein. In the table there are around 250,000 distinct CDR3 sequences, approximately 9% of which are singletons. General observations from the study: A second wave of clones peaked on day 37, and their SARS-CoV-2 specificity went unconfirmed.

Germline V lookup: CDR1 SGHTA, CDR2 FQGNSA. Trimming removed 1 base from V and 2 bases from J; junction bases left unmatched: 2. The CDR3 is 15 residues long. The specimen sequenced was PBMCs or a T cell subset sorted from them (not recorded which). The TCR originated in a man younger than 35 who had mild COVID-19 (a few samples of this study predate the infection). Cell type and time point are not known. The rearrangement uses TRBV7-2 and TRBJ2-1; 7 nucleotides match TRBD1. The CDR3 bases are TGTGCCAGCAGCTTAGGACAGGGAGCCTACAATGAGCAGTTCTTC. Residues: CASSLGQGAYNEQFF.